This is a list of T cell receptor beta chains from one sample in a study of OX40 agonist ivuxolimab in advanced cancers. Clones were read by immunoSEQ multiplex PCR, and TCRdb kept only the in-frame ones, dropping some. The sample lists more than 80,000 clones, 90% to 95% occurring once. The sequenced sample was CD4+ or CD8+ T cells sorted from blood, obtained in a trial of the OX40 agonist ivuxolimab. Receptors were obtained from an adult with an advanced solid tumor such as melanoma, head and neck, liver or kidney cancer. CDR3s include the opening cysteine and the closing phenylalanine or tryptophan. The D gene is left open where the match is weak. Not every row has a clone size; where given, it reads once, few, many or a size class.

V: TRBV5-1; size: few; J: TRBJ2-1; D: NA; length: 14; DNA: TGCGCCAGTGGTGGGGGGGGGCCCTACAATGAGCAGTTCTTC; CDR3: CASGGGGPYNEQFF
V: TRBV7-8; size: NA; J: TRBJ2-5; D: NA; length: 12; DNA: TGTGCCAGCAGCTTAGCGGCGGGCCCCCGGGACTTC; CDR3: CASSLAAGPRDF
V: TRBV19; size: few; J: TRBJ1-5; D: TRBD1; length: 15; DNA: TGTGCCAGTAGCAGGACAGGGGATTACAATCAGCCCCAGCATTTT; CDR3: CASSRTGDYNQPQHF
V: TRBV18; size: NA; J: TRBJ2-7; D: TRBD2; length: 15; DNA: TGTGCCAGCTCACCACCGACTAGCGGGAGGAGCGAGCAGTACTTC; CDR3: CASSPPTSGRSEQYF
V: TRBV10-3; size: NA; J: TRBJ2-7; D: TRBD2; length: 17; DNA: TGTGCCATCAGTTCCGGGACTAGCGGCTCCCGCTCCTACGAGCAGTACTTC; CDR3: CAISSGTSGSRSYEQYF
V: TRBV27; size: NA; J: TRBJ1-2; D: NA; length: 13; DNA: TGTGCCAGCAGCCCGAGGGAGAACTATGGCTACACCTTC; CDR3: CASSPRENYGYTF
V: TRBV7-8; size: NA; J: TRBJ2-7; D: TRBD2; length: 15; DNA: TGTGCCAGCAGCATAACTAGCGGGAGTACTTACGAGCAGTACTTC; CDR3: CASSITSGSTYEQYF
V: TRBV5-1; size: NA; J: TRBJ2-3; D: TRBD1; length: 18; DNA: TGCGCCAGCACTTACCTCCCGGGACAGGGGGCGAGCACAGATACGCAGTATTTT; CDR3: CASTYLPGQGASTDTQYF
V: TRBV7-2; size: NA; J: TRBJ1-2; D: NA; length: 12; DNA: TGTGCCAGCAAAGCCCCAGACTATGGCTACACCTTC; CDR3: CASKAPDYGYTF
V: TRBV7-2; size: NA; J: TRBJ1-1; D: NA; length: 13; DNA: TGTGCCAGCAGCTTAGGAGGAAAAACTGAAGCTTTCTTT; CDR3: CASSLGGKTEAFF
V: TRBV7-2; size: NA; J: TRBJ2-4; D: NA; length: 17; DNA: TGTGCCAGCAGCCCCCAGGGGGGGCTCCGCGCCAAAAACATTCAGTACTTC; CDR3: CASSPQGGLRAKNIQYF